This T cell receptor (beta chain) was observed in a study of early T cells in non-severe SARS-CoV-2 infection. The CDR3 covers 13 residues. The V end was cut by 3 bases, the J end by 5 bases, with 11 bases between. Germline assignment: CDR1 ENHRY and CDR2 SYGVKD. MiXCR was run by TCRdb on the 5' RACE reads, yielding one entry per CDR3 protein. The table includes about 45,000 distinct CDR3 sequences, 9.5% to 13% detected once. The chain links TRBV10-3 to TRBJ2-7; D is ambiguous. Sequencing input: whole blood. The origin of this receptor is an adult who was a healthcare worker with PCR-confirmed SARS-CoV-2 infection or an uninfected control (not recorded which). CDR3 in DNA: TGTGCCATCAGTGATGGCACCGTCGACGAGCAGTACTTC. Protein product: CAISDGTVDEQYF.